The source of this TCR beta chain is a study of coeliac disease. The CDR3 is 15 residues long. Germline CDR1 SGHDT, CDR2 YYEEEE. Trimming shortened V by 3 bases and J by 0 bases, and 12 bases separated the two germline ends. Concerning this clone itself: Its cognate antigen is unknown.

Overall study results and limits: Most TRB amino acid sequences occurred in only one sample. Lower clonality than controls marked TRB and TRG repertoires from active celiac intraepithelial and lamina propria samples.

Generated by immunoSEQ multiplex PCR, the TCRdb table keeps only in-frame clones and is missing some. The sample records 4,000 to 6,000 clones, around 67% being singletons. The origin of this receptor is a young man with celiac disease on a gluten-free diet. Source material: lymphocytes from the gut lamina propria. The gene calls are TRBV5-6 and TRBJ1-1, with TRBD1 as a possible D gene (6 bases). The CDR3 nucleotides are TGTGCCAGCAGCTCCGGACAGCTCATGAACACTGAAGCTTTCTTT. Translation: CASSSGQLMNTEAFF.